The source of this T cell receptor (beta chain) is a study of vaccination effects on CD4 cells after COVID-19. V lost 7 bases and J lost 8; bases outside the gene matches: 6. Per germline, CDR1 LNHDA and CDR2 SQIVND (reference sequence). The CDR3 is 12 residues long. This clone was counted between two and nine times. The antigen is not known. The data were produced by immunoSEQ multiplex PCR, yet TCRdb's version contains in-frame clones alone and is incomplete. In the table there are around 36,000 clones, approximately 70% of which are singletons. Ahead of sequencing, the ViraFEST assay grew antigen-specific CD4+ T cells using viral peptide pools. The authors isolated CD4+ T cells after around nine days of culture. Vaccinated recipients, who were negative for nucleocapsid antibodies, had no history of SARS-CoV-2 infection.

Specimen: CD4+ T cells from PBMCs cultured with SARS-CoV-2 spike peptides, collected before COVID-19 vaccination. The clonotype was recovered from a human donor who received a COVID-19 vaccine. The V and J genes are TRBV19 and TRBJ1-2, with 8 bases fitting TRBD1. This CDR3 reads CASTGGARGYTF. DNA of the CDR3: TGTGCCAGTACAGGGGGCGCGAGGGGCTACACCTTC. Combining the CDR3 with reference TRBV19 and TRBJ1-2 gives the whole variable domain DGGITQSPKYLFRKEGQNVTLSCEQNLNHDAMYWYRQDPGQGLRLIYYSQIVNDFQKGDIAEGYSVSREKKESFPLTVTSAQKNPTAFYLCASTGGARGYTFGSGTRLTVV.